This T cell receptor (beta chain) was identified during a study of technical replicates of blood from a few donors (dated 2017 in TCRdb). Taken from cysteine to phenylalanine, the CDR3 has 14 residues. Only CDR3 DNA remains: 42 bases, in frame from the first base. Unmatched junction bases come to 2, with V trimmed by 1 base and J by 1 base. CDR1 is given as SGHRS and CDR2 as YFSETQ, both from the germline V gene. As concerns this clone: Its antigen remains unidentified. Qualities for individual bases were not recorded, and no much larger clone is one base off.

Library method: the immunoSEQ multiplex PCR assay. Held by TCRdb, this immuneACCESS table contains in-frame sequences only and omits some clones. Under half of the omission traces to an unresolved V gene where checked; the cause of the rest is unknown. For this sample the table gives about 97,000 clones, of which over 95% were detected only once. The ten largest make up 0.2% to 0.25% of the sample. This clonotype was obtained from a human donor in good health. The specimen was T cells isolated from PBMCs. This receptor chain uses TRBV5-1 and TRBJ2-7, with 7 bases in between that match TRBD1. In nucleotides, the sequence is TGCGCCAGCAGCTTGACAGGGGCGTCCTACGAGCAGTACTTC. Translated, it gives CASSLTGASYEQYF. The entire variable domain, with the stretches around the CDR3 drawn from the reference TRBV5-1 and TRBJ2-7 proteins, is KAGVTQTPRYLIKTRGQQVTLSCSPISGHRSVSWYQQTPGQGLQFLFEYFSETQRNKGNFPGRFSGRQFSNSRSEMNVSTLELGDSALYLCASSLTGASYEQYFGPGTRLTVT.